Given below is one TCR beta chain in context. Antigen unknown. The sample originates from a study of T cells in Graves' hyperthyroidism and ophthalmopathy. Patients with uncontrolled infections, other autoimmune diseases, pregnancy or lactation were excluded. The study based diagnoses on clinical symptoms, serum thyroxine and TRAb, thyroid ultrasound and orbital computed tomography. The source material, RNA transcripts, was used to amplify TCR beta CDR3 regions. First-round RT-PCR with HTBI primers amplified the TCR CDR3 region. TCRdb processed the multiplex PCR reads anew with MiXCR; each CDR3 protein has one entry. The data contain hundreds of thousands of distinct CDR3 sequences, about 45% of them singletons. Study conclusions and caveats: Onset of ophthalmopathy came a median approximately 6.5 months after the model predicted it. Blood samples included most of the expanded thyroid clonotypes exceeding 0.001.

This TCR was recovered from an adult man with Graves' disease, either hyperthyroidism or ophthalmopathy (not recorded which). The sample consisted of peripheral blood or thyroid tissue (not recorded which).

This chain's CDR3 is CASSLSQWNEKLFF. In DNA, the CDR3 is TGCGCCAGCAGCTTGTCACAGTGGAATGAAAAACTGTTTTTT. The chain joins TRBV5-1 to TRBJ1-4; D gene uncertain. This CDR3 has 14 amino acids. V was cut by 1 base and J by 5 bases, with 9 bases left in between. Germline V CDR1 and CDR2: SGHRS, YFSETQ.